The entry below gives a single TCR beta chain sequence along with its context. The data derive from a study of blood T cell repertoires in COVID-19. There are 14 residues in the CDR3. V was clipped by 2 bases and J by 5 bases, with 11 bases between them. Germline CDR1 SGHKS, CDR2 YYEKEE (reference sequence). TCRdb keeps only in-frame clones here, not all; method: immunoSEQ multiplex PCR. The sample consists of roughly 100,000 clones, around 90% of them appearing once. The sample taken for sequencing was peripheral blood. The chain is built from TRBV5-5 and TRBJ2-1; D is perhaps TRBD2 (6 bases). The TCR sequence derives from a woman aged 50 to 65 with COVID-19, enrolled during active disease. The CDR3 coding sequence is TGTGCCAGCAGCTTCTGGGGGGTGGACAATGAGCAGTTCTTC. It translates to CASSFWGVDNEQFF.